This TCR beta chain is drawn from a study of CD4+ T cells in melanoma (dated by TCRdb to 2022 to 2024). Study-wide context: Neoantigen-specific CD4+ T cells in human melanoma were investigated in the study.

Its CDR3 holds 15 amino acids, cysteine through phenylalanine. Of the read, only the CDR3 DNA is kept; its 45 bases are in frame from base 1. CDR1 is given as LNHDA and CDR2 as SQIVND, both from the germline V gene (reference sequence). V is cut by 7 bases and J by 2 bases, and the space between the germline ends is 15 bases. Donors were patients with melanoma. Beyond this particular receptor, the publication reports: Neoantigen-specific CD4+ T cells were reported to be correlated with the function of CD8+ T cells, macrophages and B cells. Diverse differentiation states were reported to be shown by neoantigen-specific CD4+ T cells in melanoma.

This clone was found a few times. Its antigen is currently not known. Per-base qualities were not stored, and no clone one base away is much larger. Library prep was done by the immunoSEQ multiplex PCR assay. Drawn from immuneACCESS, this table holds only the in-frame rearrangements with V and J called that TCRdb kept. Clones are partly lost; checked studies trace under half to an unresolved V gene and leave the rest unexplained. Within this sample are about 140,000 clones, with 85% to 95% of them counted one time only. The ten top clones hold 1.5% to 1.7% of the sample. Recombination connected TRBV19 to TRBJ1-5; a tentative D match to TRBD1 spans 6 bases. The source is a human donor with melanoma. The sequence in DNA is TGTGCCAGTACTGGACGGGGGGCCGGCAATCAGCCCCAGCATTTT. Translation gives CASTGRGAGNQPQHF.